The next 21 T cell receptor beta chains were all read from a single sample in a study of blood T cells in healthy people across ages. Primers used in a second PCR of about 7 to 12 cycles were a sample-barcoded 5' primer and a J-beta primer mix. Each CDR3 protein is one row after TCRdb ran MiXCR on the 5' RACE reads. Of 750,000 to 850,000 distinct CDR3 sequences listed, about 25% were seen once; the top ten hold approximately 4%. In addition, the sample was reused for a study of T cells of mothers and their children.

The sequenced sample consisted of blood. These receptors all come from a boy younger than 18 in good health.

On this clonotype: The junction and the germline gene differ at one end; a read error may be behind it. The rearrangement uses TRBV7-2 and TRBJ2-1, with D perhaps matching TRBD1 or TRBD2 (5 bases each). The CDR3 contains 13 residues. Per germline, CDR1 SGHTA and CDR2 FQGNSA. The CDR3 is CAGSSGTYNEQFF. CDR3 coding DNA: TGTGCCGGCAGCTCCGGGACGTACAATGAGCAGTTCTTC.

The chain employs TRBV12-3 or TRBV12-4 and TRBJ2-5; 8 bases map to TRBD1. The CDR3 is 14 amino acids. Trimming at V came to 3 bases and at J to 7 bases, leaving 7 bases not matched to a gene. The CDR3 coding sequence is TGTGCCAGCAGTTTCGCAGGGGGCGCGAGGACCCAGTACTTC. Encoded protein: CASSFAGGARTQYF.

This sequence joins TRBV7-3 and TRBJ2-1; 13 nucleotides align to TRBD2. Near its end, the DNA agrees better with TRBJ2-7, so the J call may be wrong. The germline V gene has CDR1 SGHTA and CDR2 FQGTGA. The CDR3 is 19 residues long. The CDR3 protein is CASSLMGRLAGGLSYEQYF. CDR3 in DNA: TGTGCCAGCAGCTTAATGGGCCGACTAGCGGGAGGCCTCTCCTACGAGCAGTACTTC.

In this sample, this clonotype turned up a few times. J is TRBJ1-1 and V is TRBV3-1; D is possibly TRBD1 (6 bases). Germline V lookup: CDR1 LGHDT, CDR2 YNNKEL (reference sequence). The V and J ends lost 4 bases and 5 bases respectively, with 17 bases between them. CDR3 length equals 15 residues. The CDR3 here is CASSRGQGSGTEAFF. The CDR3 region has the DNA TGTGCCAGCAGCCGGGGGCAGGGCTCGGGAACTGAAGCTTTCTTT.

This clonotype was counted only a few times. This rearrangement joins TRBV12-5 to TRBJ1-5; possibly TRBD1 for D (5 bases). V was trimmed by 7 bases and J by 4 bases, leaving 11 bases between them. The CDR3 is 13 amino acids. Germline CDR1 LGHNT, CDR2 FRNRAP. The CDR3 bases are TGTGCTAGTGCTTCAGGGTTGAATCAGCCCCAGCATTTT. Protein: CASASGLNQPQHF. The whole variable domain, filled in from reference TRBV12-5 and TRBJ1-5, reads DARVTQTPRHKVTEMGQEVTMRCQPILGHNTVFWYRQTMMQGLELLAYFRNRAPLDDSGMPKDRFSAEMPDATLATLKIQPSEPRDSAVYFCASASGLNQPQHFGDGTRLSIL.

The sample holds a few counts of this clonotype. The chain has TRBV4-1 and TRBJ2-1; TRBD1 is a possible D gene (6 bases). Germline lookup yields CDR1 MGHRA and CDR2 YSYEKL. The CDR3 consists of 12 residues. The germline V and J ends were trimmed by 2 bases and 8 bases, with 7 bases remaining between them. This CDR3 is CASSQRGYEQFF. The CDR3 region has the DNA TGCGCCAGCAGCCAAAGGGGGTATGAGCAGTTCTTC.

There are a few counts of this clonotype. V is TRBV7-2 and J is TRBJ2-3, with TRBD2 matching over 8 bases. The germline V gene has CDR1 SGHTA and CDR2 FQGNSA. V was pared by 1 base and J by 4 bases, with 7 bases of the junction left unmatched. CDR3 length: 16 amino acids. The CDR3 sequence is CASSLGSGRGSDTQYF. CDR3 coding DNA: TGTGCCAGCAGCTTAGGTTCCGGGAGGGGGTCAGATACGCAGTATTTT.

In this sample, this clonotype turned up a few times. The rearrangement links TRBV20-1 to TRBJ1-6; D is perhaps TRBD1 (5 bases). Trimming pared 3 bases from V and 7 bases from J, leaving 13 bases between. This CDR3 is built from 14 residues. Germline CDR1 DFQATT, CDR2 SNEGSKA (reference sequence). CDR3 coding DNA: TGCAGTGCTAGCTCCTGGGGACCGAATTCACCCCTCCACTTT. Its translation: CSASSWGPNSPLHF.

This clonotype was counted a few times. This sequence joins TRBV6-2 or TRBV6-3 and TRBJ2-5; 11 bases align to TRBD1. The last part of the DNA fits TRBJ2-7 better; the J call may be wrong. This CDR3 comprises 16 residues. Germline lookup yields CDR1 MNHEY and CDR2 SVGEGT. Here the CDR3 DNA reads TGTGCCAGCAGTTACTCTTCGGGACAGGGGGGCTACGAGCAGTACTTC. Amino acids: CASSYSSGQGGYEQYF.

The chain links TRBV12-3 or TRBV12-4 to TRBJ2-7; a weak D match, TRBD1 (5 bases). This CDR3 has 16 residues. The V and J ends lost 3 bases and 2 bases respectively, with 17 bases between them. CDR3 nucleotide sequence: TGTGCCAGCAGTTTCGAACCAGGGCCACCAGCCTACGAGCAGTACTTC. Its protein product is CASSFEPGPPAYEQYF.

This clonotype has a single count. This chain links TRBV7-9 with TRBJ2-5; 10 bases are shared with TRBD2. The DNA end is a closer match to TRBJ2-1, so the J assignment may be wrong. The CDR3 consists of 15 residues. Germline V gene data show CDR1 as SEHNR and CDR2 as FQNEAQ (reference sequence). The CDR3 sequence: CASSPGTSVRDEQFF. DNA of the CDR3: TGTGCCAGCAGCCCCGGGACTAGCGTGAGGGATGAGCAGTTCTTC.

This clonotype has only a few counts. The V gene is TRBV19, the J gene TRBJ2-7; TRBD2 matches at 9 bases. The V segment lost 0 bases and the J segment 6 bases; nucleotides outside the gene matches: 9. Per the germline V gene, CDR1 is LNHDA and CDR2 is SQIVND (reference sequence). CDR3 length equals 16 residues. CDR3 amino acids: CASSIDSWGLASEQYF. In nucleotides, the CDR3 is TGTGCCAGTAGTATAGATTCTTGGGGACTAGCCTCCGAGCAGTACTTC.

The chain uses TRBV28 and TRBJ1-4; 11 bases line up with TRBD1. Germline CDR1 reads MDHEN; CDR2 reads SYDVKM. The CDR3 covers 16 residues. V was pared by 3 bases and J by 8 bases, with 8 bases of the junction left unmatched. Written as DNA, the CDR3 is TGTGCCAGCAGTTTTCACCCGGACAGGGGGCAGGAAAAACTGTTTTTT. Amino acid sequence: CASSFHPDRGQEKLFF.

The rearrangement uses TRBV6-2 or TRBV6-3 and TRBJ2-5; tentatively, D is TRBD1 or TRBD2 (6 bases each). This CDR3 is built from 13 residues. Germline values: CDR1 MNHEY, CDR2 SVGEGT. V shed 9 bases and J shed 3 bases, with 14 bases lying between them. The CDR3 here is CASRETGEETQYF. The DNA for the CDR3 is TGTGCCAGTCGGGAGACAGGAGAAGAGACCCAGTACTTC.

The rearrangement joins TRBV20-1 to TRBJ1-1; the D gene is possibly TRBD1 (5 bases). Trimming removed 6 bases from V and 2 bases from J, with 13 bases in between. Germline lookup yields CDR1 DFQATT and CDR2 SNEGSKA (reference sequence). The CDR3 is 13 amino acids. The CDR3 protein is CSAPGGGNTEAFF. Here the CDR3 DNA reads TGCAGTGCCCCTGGCGGGGGAAACACTGAAGCTTTCTTT.

The chain couples TRBV29-1 to TRBJ2-2, with D perhaps TRBD1 (6 bases). The CDR3 is 13 amino acids. The V end lost 6 bases, the J end lost 1 base, and 9 bases lay between the germline ends. Germline V gene lookup returns CDR1 SQVTM and CDR2 ANQGSEA. Here the CDR3 reads CSVGQMNTGELFF. The CDR3 DNA reads as TGCAGCGTCGGACAGATGAACACCGGGGAGCTGTTTTTT.

This chain connects TRBV4-3 to TRBJ2-7; 10 bases are shared with TRBD2. There are 15 residues in the CDR3. Germline values: CDR1 LGHNA, CDR2 YSLEER. V was pared by 0 bases and J by 4 bases, with 3 bases of the junction left unmatched. The CDR3, as DNA: TGCGCCAGCAGCCAAGAAATAGCGGGAGGTTACGAGCAGTACTTC. As protein: CASSQEIAGGYEQYF.

The J gene is TRBJ2-1, the V gene TRBV7-3, with TRBD2 matching over 7 bases. CDR1 and CDR2 (germline): SGHTA, FQGTGA. The CDR3 spans 13 residues. After removal of 2 bases from V and 9 bases from J, the junction contained 4 bases not matched to a gene. CDR3 sequence reads: CASSLAGEPEQFF. CDR3 DNA: TGTGCCAGCAGCTTAGCGGGAGAACCTGAGCAGTTCTTC.

DNA of the CDR3: TGTGCCAGCAGCTTGGCCCCGCTAGCCACCACAGATACGCAGTATTTT. Protein: CASSLAPLATTDTQYF. The rearrangement uses TRBV7-9 and TRBJ2-3; weak D call: TRBD2 (5 bases). Germline CDR1 is SEHNR and CDR2 is FQNEAQ (reference sequence). The CDR3 spans 16 residues. V shed 3 bases and J shed 2 bases, with 15 bases lying between them. Together with reference TRBV7-9 and TRBJ2-3, the CDR3 gives the full variable domain: DTGVSQNPRHKITKRGQNVTFRCDPISEHNRLYWYRQTLGQGPEFLTYFQNEAQLEKSRLLSDRFSAERPKGSFSTLEIQRTEQGDSAMYLCASSLAPLATTDTQYFGPGTRLTVL.

V is TRBV6-5 and J is TRBJ2-3; 8 bases are shared with TRBD2. Germline V lookup: CDR1 MNHEY, CDR2 SVGAGI. The trim removed 4 bases at V and 1 base at J, leaving 10 bases unmatched. The CDR3 has 17 residues. This CDR3 is CASSFSHLAGGTDTQYF. CDR3 coding DNA: TGTGCCAGCAGTTTCTCACATCTAGCGGGCGGCACAGATACGCAGTATTTT.

The rearrangement links TRBV7-2 to TRBJ2-1; 8 bases are a match to TRBD1. V lost 5 bases, J lost 7 bases, and 7 bases stayed unmatched. The CDR3 contains 14 residues. Per the germline V gene, CDR1 is SGHTA and CDR2 is FQGNSA. In DNA, the CDR3 is TGTGCCAGCAGCCATGACAGGGGATGGAATGAGCAGTTCTTC. It translates to CASSHDRGWNEQFF.